This TCR beta chain derives from a study of regulatory T cells in long-lasting Graves disease (dated by TCRdb to 2020 to 2023). General notes on the study: Antithyroid drugs had been taken for less than 3 months by newly diagnosed Graves' disease patients. Patients with persistent Graves' disease were compared with patients with newly diagnosed Graves' disease using TCR sequencing and RNA sequencing of peripheral blood. The study took place in China and was registered as a clinical trial. TCR sequencing covered around 13 persistent and around 20 newly diagnosed Graves' disease patients, some 33 samples in total. Overall study outcomes, separate from this receptor: Sequencing and analysis were restricted to the TCR beta chain. Persistent Graves' disease patients showed lower TCR Shannon entropy and fewer highly expanded clones than newly diagnosed patients, suggesting clonal expansion. The study examined only peripheral blood because the primary lesion, thyroid tissue, could not be accessed. TRBV28, TRBJ1-2 and TRBJ2-5 were preferentially used in persistent disease, while TRBV20-1 and TRBJ2-1 were favored in newly diagnosed disease. The small sample size was acknowledged by the authors as a limitation that may reduce accuracy. More public clonotypes were shared among persistent patients (fewer than 3,000) than among newly diagnosed patients (more than 900).

From its cysteine to its phenylalanine, the CDR3 spans 15 amino acids. Of all the DNA, just the CDR3 is kept, 45 bases in frame from base 1. The junction shows trimming of 6 bases on V and 2 bases on J, and the gene matches do not reach 7 bases of it. CDR1 and CDR2, per the germline V gene, are MGHRA and YSYEKL. The time point label, read with the paper, signifies: newly diagnosed GD, antithyroid drugs for less than 3 months. For both TCR sequencing and RNA sequencing, RNA was extracted from PBMCs using TRIzol. The diagnosis of Graves' disease followed American Thyroid Association guidelines. The patients came from an endocrinology department in Xi'an, China. Each patient gave around 9.2 milliliters of peripheral blood, collected in an EDTA anticoagulant tube. Ficoll Paque Plus density gradient separation was used to isolate PBMCs, and no further T cell sorting was done. RNA quality was checked with an Agilent 2100 Bioanalyzer and agarose gel, and concentration with a NanoDrop 2000.

Libraries were made using multiplex PCR. These reads were obtained on an Illumina HiSeq 4000. TCR beta libraries were built with iRepertoire HTBI primers and Arm-PCR amplification of CDR3 regions. Before sequencing, the PCR products underwent gel purification. As for the original processing: A total of 62 TRBV and about 13 TRBJ segments were identified across samples and were used for gene usage analysis of CDR3 amino acid clonotypes. COPE and FqMerger were used to merge filtered high-quality paired reads into contigs. BLAST was used to align contigs to IMGT TRBV, TRBD and TRBJ reference genes, and CDR3 was defined according to IMGT. Highly expanded clones were defined as clonotypes with a frequency above 0.1%. Shannon entropy served as the measure of repertoire diversity, while the Gini coefficient captured V-J evenness. A clonotype found in more than one individual was treated as public. The raw public data were reprocessed by TCRdb itself: fastp quality trimming at Q25, MiXCR clonotype calling, in-frame beta chains only. Every distinct CDR3 protein forms one entry, paired with its most common genes and DNA. Here the V and J calls rest on TCRdb's processing, not on the authors' analysis. The sample profile shows about 350,000 distinct CDR3 sequences; approximately 15% of them were found once. The top ten hold 30% of the sample.

This clonotype has ten or more counts. Its antigen specificity is not known. No quality values exist for individual bases; no much larger clone is one base distant. This sample also belongs to another study, concerning T cells in Graves' hyperthyroidism and ophthalmopathy. The second study's paper adds: A patient counted as having stable Graves' hyperthyroidism if no progression to ophthalmopathy occurred over 18 months of follow-up. Hyperthyroidism patients were aged 18 to 65 years and newly diagnosed, with disease duration of less than 2 months. Exclusion was applied to patients with uncontrolled infections, other autoimmune diseases, pregnancy or lactation. Clinical symptoms, serum thyroxine and TRAb, thyroid ultrasound, and orbital computed tomography formed the basis for the diagnoses. A first-round RT-PCR of the TCR CDR3 used the HTBI primer set with the Qiagen OneStep RT-PCR kit. Most expanded thyroid clonotypes (frequency above 0.001) were also detected in blood, suggesting blood repertoires may reflect thyroid immune responses. A 13 V-J signature model separated ophthalmopathy from stable hyperthyroidism, with around 90% sensitivity and roughly 84% specificity in cross-validation and 80%/75% in testing. During validation, the model predicted progression to ophthalmopathy a median of roughly six months ahead of onset, with more than 55% sensitivity and 72% to 85% specificity. To identify TCR V-J signatures that set the groups apart, the researchers used a discovery cohort of 95 to 100 patients, made up of 40 to 45 with Graves' ophthalmopathy and some 60 with stable Graves' hyperthyroidism. Prospective prediction of ophthalmopathy was tested in an independent validation cohort consisting of some 20 hyperthyroidism patients and about 17 patients who later progressed to ophthalmopathy. The 85 to 100 discovery patients were divided at random into training and test sets in a 7:3 ratio. In roughly six Graves' hyperthyroidism patients, the study also compared T-cell repertoires from thyroid tissue with T-cell repertoires from blood. After sampling, hyperthyroidism patients received methimazole starting at 30 mg daily, and ophthalmopathy patients received high-dose intravenous methylprednisolone. A second multiplex PCR round built the libraries, followed by size selection and purification. The libraries were sequenced on an Illumina HiSeq2000 using paired-end 100 bp reads. SOAPnuke was used to process the raw data, throwing out any read that contained adapters or uncalled bases, had a mean Phred below 15, or lacked an exact constant-primer or identifier match. COPE v1.2.5 was used to merge the high-quality paired reads, and each unique nucleotide sequence was defined as a clonotype. MiTCR v1.1 was used to align clonotypes to the IMGT TRBV, TRBD and TRBJ reference segments. The analysis was restricted to V-J combinations with a frequency above 0.0001, which together covered 99% to 99.2% of the repertoires. A TCS score was defined as the ratio between F50 (clonal expansion) and ExV (chaos), using BLOSUM62-based TCRdist between CDR3 peptides within each V-J. Welch's t-statistics and random forest reduced several hundred V-J features to 10 to 15, which were used in a naive Bayes classifier (R e1071). Sample size was not statistically predetermined, and investigators were not blinded to group allocation. According to the paper, TCR Vbeta CDR3 sequencing was carried out on about 140 peripheral blood samples, which came from approximately 43 ophthalmopathy, under 85 hyperthyroidism and roughly 17 progressor patients.

Recombination connected TRBV4-1 to TRBJ2-7, with 10 central nucleotides matching TRBD1. Sample: peripheral blood mononuclear cells (PBMCs), taken at new diagnosis, from a patient treated with antithyroid drugs. The sequence came from a man in his forties with Graves disease. Donor details come from another sample of the same person, matched by shared clones. The nucleotide sequence is given as TGCGCCAGCAGACCGATTGGGACAGGGGCCTACGAGCAGTACTTC. This translates into CASRPIGTGAYEQYF.